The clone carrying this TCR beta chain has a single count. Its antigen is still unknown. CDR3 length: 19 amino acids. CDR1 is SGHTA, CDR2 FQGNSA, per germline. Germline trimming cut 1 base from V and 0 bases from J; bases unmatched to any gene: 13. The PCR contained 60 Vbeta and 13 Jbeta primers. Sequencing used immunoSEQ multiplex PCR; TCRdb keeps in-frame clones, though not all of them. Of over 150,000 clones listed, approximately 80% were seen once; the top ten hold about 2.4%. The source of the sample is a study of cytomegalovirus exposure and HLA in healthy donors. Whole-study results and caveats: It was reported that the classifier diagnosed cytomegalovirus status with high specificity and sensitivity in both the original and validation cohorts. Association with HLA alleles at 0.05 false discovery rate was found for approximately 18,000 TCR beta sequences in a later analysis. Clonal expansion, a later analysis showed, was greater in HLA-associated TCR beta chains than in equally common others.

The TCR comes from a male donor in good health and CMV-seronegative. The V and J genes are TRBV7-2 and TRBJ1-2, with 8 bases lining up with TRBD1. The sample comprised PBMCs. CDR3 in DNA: TGTGCCAGCAGCTTAGTGTTCAGGGCCAGGGGGCCCCCTAACTATGGCTACACCTTC. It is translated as CASSLVFRARGPPNYGYTF.